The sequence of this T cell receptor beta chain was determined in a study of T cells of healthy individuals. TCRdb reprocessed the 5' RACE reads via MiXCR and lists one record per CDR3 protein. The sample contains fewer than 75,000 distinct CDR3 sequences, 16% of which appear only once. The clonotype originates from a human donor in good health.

In DNA, the CDR3 is TGTGCCAGCAGTTTTGGGCCGGCAGATACGCAGTATTTT. It codes for CASSFGPADTQYF. The chain is built from TRBV6-2 or TRBV6-3 and TRBJ2-3; D unresolved. Deletions cut 4 bases from V and 4 bases from J, with 9 bases between. Germline CDR1 reads MNHEY; CDR2 reads SVGEGT. The CDR3 has 13 residues.